The 18 T cell receptor beta chains below were found in one sample sequenced in a study of blood T cell repertoires in COVID-19. TCRdb's table, derived via immunoSEQ multiplex PCR, lists solely in-frame clones and lacks some. Here the sample spans about 250,000 clones, around 88% being singletons. Material: peripheral blood. The receptors derive from a man older than 75 with acute or convalescent COVID-19.

The chain carries TRBV28 and TRBJ2-3; TRBD2 matches 9 bases. V was clipped by 5 bases and J by 4 bases; unmatched bases: 4. The germline CDR1 and CDR2 sequences are MDHEN and SYDVKM. The CDR3 extends over 14 amino acids. The DNA for the CDR3 is TGTGCCAGCAGTGGGCTAGCGGGACCAGATACGCAGTATTTT. This translates into CASSGLAGPDTQYF.

This chain links TRBV7-8 with TRBJ2-2; 10 nucleotides align to TRBD2. The germline gives CDR1 SGHVS, CDR2 FQNEAQ. The length of the CDR3 is 17 residues. The V and J ends lost 3 bases and 6 bases, in that order; junction bases with no gene match: 10. Here the CDR3 reads CASSFRPSGSLSGELFF. DNA of the CDR3: TGTGCCAGCAGCTTTAGACCTAGCGGGAGTTTGTCCGGGGAGCTGTTTTTT. Full variable domain (remainder filled in from reference TRBV7-8 and TRBJ2-2): GAGVSQSPRYKVAKRGQDVALRCDPISGHVSLFWYQQALGQGPEFLTYFQNEAQLDKSGLPSDRFFAERPEGSVSTLKIQRTQQEDSAVYLCASSFRPSGSLSGELFFGEGSRLTVL.

This chain uses TRBV7-2 with TRBJ2-1, with 8 bases matching TRBD1. V was pared by 4 bases and J by 0 bases, with 5 bases of the junction left unmatched. Germline V gene data show CDR1 as SGHTA and CDR2 as FQGNSA. The CDR3 covers 16 residues. The CDR3 region has the DNA TGTGCCAGCAGCTCGAACAGGGGGAGCTCCTACAATGAGCAGTTCTTC. Protein product: CASSSNRGSSYNEQFF. Full variable domain (outside the CDR3, taken from reference TRBV7-2 and TRBJ2-1): GAGVSQSPSNKVTEKGKDVELRCDPISGHTALYWYRQSLGQGLEFLIYFQGNSAPDKSGLPSDRFSAERTGGSVSTLTIQRTQQEDSAVYLCASSSNRGSSYNEQFFGPGTRLTVL.

The genes are TRBV7-3 and TRBJ2-2; tentative D call: TRBD1 (6 bases). The CDR3 is made up of 14 amino acids. From germline, CDR1 is SGHTA and CDR2 FQGTGA. V lost 6 bases, J lost 0 bases, and 8 bases lay in between. The CDR3 bases are TGTGCCAGCAGTCGACAGGCGAACACCGGGGAGCTGTTTTTT. It is translated as CASSRQANTGELFF.

This clone was picked up one time. The rearrangement uses TRBV28 and TRBJ2-3, with TRBD2 matching over 7 bases. J lost 0 bases, V lost 4 bases, and 4 bases had no gene match. Germline CDR1 is MDHEN and CDR2 is SYDVKM. This CDR3 region has 15 residues. The CDR3 DNA is TGTGCCAGCAGTTCTAGCGGAGGGAGCACAGATACGCAGTATTTT. Protein: CASSSSGGSTDTQYF.

The rearrangement uses TRBV3-1 (or the pseudogene TRBV3-2) and TRBJ2-1; tentative D call: TRBD2 (6 bases). V was clipped by 4 bases and J by 6 bases, with 13 bases between them. Germline CDR1 is LGHDT and CDR2 is YNNKEL (reference sequence). This CDR3 has 14 amino acids. This chain's CDR3 is CASSLSGTSNEQFF. The DNA for the CDR3 is TGTGCCAGCAGCCTTTCCGGGACTTCCAATGAGCAGTTCTTC.

This chain uses TRBV7-3 with TRBJ1-1; D remains unclear. Trimming took off 2 bases at V and 2 bases at J, with 9 bases between the two ends. The length of the CDR3 is 14 residues. Per germline, CDR1 SGHTA and CDR2 FQGTGA. CDR3 sequence: CASSLGPSNTEAFF. The CDR3 region has the DNA TGTGCCAGCAGCTTAGGCCCGTCCAACACTGAAGCTTTCTTT.

The genes are TRBV7-2 and TRBJ1-2, with 7 bases identical to TRBD1. Germline V gene data show CDR1 as SGHTA and CDR2 as FQGNSA. CDR3 length: 16 residues. The J segment lost 0 bases and the V segment lost 1 base, leaving 5 bases of the junction unmatched. The CDR3 reads CASSLGTGNSNYGYTF. The DNA for the CDR3 is TGTGCCAGCAGCTTAGGGACAGGAAATTCTAACTATGGCTACACCTTC. The variable domain in full, completed from reference TRBV7-2 and TRBJ1-2, reads GAGVSQSPSNKVTEKGKDVELRCDPISGHTALYWYRQSLGQGLEFLIYFQGNSAPDKSGLPSDRFSAERTGGSVSTLTIQRTQQEDSAVYLCASSLGTGNSNYGYTFGSGTRLTVV.

The chain is built from TRBV19 and TRBJ1-1, with D possibly being TRBD1 (6 bases). The V gene's germline CDR1 is LNHDA and CDR2 SQIVND (reference sequence). The CDR3 contains 12 residues. The V gene lost 6 bases and the J gene lost 9 bases, with 14 bases spanning the gap. The CDR3 loop reads CASSDRDTKAFF. In nucleotides, the CDR3 is TGTGCCAGTAGCGACCGGGACACAAAAGCTTTCTTT.

The chain uses TRBV19 and TRBJ2-1, with D perhaps matching TRBD1 (6 bases). V shed 7 bases and J shed 0 bases, with 13 bases lying between them. Germline V gene sequence: CDR1 LNHDA, CDR2 SQIVND (reference sequence). The CDR3 spans 15 residues. CDR3 bases: TGTGCCAGTACGATCAGGGGTAGCTCCTACAATGAGCAGTTCTTC. This sequence encodes CASTIRGSSYNEQFF. Based on the CDR3 plus reference TRBV19 and TRBJ2-1, the full variable domain is DGGITQSPKYLFRKEGQNVTLSCEQNLNHDAMYWYRQDPGQGLRLIYYSQIVNDFQKGDIAEGYSVSREKKESFPLTVTSAQKNPTAFYLCASTIRGSSYNEQFFGPGTRLTVL.

The rearrangement joins TRBV7-2 to TRBJ1-3; tentatively, D is TRBD1 (5 bases). This CDR3 region has 18 residues. V was pared by 6 bases and J by 0 bases, with 21 bases between. CDR1 is SGHTA, CDR2 FQGNSA, per germline. The DNA for the CDR3 is TGTGCCAGCAGTTGGGGTGGGGCAGGCGCTTACTCTGGAAACACCATATATTTT. It translates to CASSWGGAGAYSGNTIYF. The variable domain in full, with the rest retrieved from reference TRBV7-2 and TRBJ1-3, is GAGVSQSPSNKVTEKGKDVELRCDPISGHTALYWYRQSLGQGLEFLIYFQGNSAPDKSGLPSDRFSAERTGGSVSTLTIQRTQQEDSAVYLCASSWGGAGAYSGNTIYFGEGSWLTVV.

V is TRBV19 and J is TRBJ2-2; weak D call: TRBD2 (6 bases). V lost 5 bases, J lost 4 bases, and 11 bases lay in between. The CDR3 has 14 amino acids. Germline CDR1 is LNHDA and CDR2 is SQIVND (reference sequence). The DNA of the CDR3 is TGTGCCAGTAGTCCGGGAGTGGGCACCGGGGAGCTGTTTTTT. Protein: CASSPGVGTGELFF.

The CDR3 sequence: CASSRVAEFTDTQYF. In nucleotides, the CDR3 is TGTGCCAGCAGCCGAGTAGCGGAGTTCACAGATACGCAGTATTTT. This chain joins TRBV4-2 and TRBJ2-3; perhaps TRBD2 as D (6 bases). V was trimmed by 4 bases and J by 2 bases, leaving 13 bases between them. CDR1 and CDR2 (germline): LGHNA, YNFKEQ. The length of the CDR3 is 15 residues.

V gene TRBV9 combines with J gene TRBJ2-1; 8 bases agree with TRBD1. The CDR3 totals 15 residues. CDR1 and CDR2 from the germline V gene are SGDLS and YYNGEE. The trim removed 3 bases at V and 6 bases at J, leaving 8 bases unmatched. CDR3 residues: CASSASLGTGNEQFF. CDR3 DNA sequence: TGTGCCAGCAGCGCCTCATTAGGGACAGGCAATGAGCAGTTCTTC.

The J gene is TRBJ2-7, the V gene TRBV6-5; 8 bases are a match to TRBD1. V gave up 6 bases and J gave up 2 bases; unmatched junction bases: 3. This CDR3 contains 13 residues. Germline V gene sequence: CDR1 MNHEY, CDR2 SVGAGI. The CDR3 loop reads CASRRTGTYEQYF. CDR3 in DNA: TGTGCCAGCAGACGGACAGGGACCTACGAGCAGTACTTC.

V is TRBV2 and J is TRBJ1-5, with 7 bases that match TRBD1. The CDR3 has 19 residues. Per germline, CDR1 SNHLY and CDR2 FYNNEI. V was clipped by 9 bases and J by 5 bases; unmatched bases: 25. DNA of the CDR3: TGTGCCAGACCCCCCCAAGGGTGCTCACAGGGGCATGAGGATCAGCCCCAGCATTTT. This translates into CARPPQGCSQGHEDQPQHF.

The chain has TRBV28 and TRBJ1-5; D gene uncertain. The germline V and J ends were trimmed by 2 bases and 0 bases, with 5 bases remaining between them. The CDR3 consists of 14 residues. CDR1 and CDR2 from the germline V gene are MDHEN and SYDVKM. Here the CDR3 reads CASSLSNSNQPQHF. The DNA for the CDR3 is TGTGCCAGCAGTTTAAGCAATAGCAATCAGCCCCAGCATTTT.

This sequence joins TRBV10-3 and TRBJ1-6, with TRBD1 as a possible D gene (5 bases). The ends were cut back, 4 bases at V and 8 bases at J, with 9 bases in the middle. CDR3 length: 13 amino acids. Germline-derived CDR1 and CDR2 are ENHRY and SYGVKD. CDR3 sequence reads: CAISAGPDSPLHF. In DNA form, the CDR3 reads TGTGCCATCAGTGCAGGGCCCGATTCACCCCTCCACTTT.